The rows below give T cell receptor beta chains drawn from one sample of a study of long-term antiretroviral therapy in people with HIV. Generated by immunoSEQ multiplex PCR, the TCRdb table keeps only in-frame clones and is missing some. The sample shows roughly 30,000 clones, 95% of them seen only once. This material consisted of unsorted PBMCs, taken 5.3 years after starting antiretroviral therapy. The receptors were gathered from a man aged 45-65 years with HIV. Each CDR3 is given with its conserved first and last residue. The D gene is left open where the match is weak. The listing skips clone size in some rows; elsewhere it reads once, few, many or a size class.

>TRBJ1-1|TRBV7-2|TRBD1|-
TGTGCCAGCACCACAGGGGGAAGGACTGAAGCTTTCTTT
CASTTGGRTEAFF
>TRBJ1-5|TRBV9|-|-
TGTGCCAGCAGCGTAGGGCCGATCAATCAGCCCCAGCATTTT
CASSVGPINQPQHF
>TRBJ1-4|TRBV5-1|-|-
TGCGCCAGCAGCTTGGTACAGCCGAAGAATGAAAAACTGTTTTTT
CASSLVQPKNEKLFF
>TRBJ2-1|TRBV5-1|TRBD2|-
TGCGCCAGCAGCTTGGGACTAGCGGGGGGGCTCGACCTATCCTACAATGAGCAGTTCTTC
CASSLGLAGGLDLSYNEQFF
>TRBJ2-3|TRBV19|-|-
TGTGCCAGTAGCGGGAGCCGCACAGATACGCAGTATTTT
CASSGSRTDTQYF
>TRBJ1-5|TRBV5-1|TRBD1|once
TGCGCCAGCAGCCGGACAGGGGAAAGCAATCAGCCCCAGCATTTT
CASSRTGESNQPQHF
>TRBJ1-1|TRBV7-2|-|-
TGTGCCAGCACCTTCGGGGGGGCGCGAAACACTGAAGCTTTCTTT
CASTFGGARNTEAFF
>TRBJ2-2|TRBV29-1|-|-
TGCAGCGTTGGGTGGGGGGCCGGGGAGCTGTTTTTT
CSVGWGAGELFF
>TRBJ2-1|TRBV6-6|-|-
TGTGCCAGCAGTTCCGGTGGCAATGAGCAGTTCTTC
CASSSGGNEQFF
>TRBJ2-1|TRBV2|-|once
TGTGCCAGCACCGCCCGACCCGAAGCCAATGAGCAGTTCTTC
CASTARPEANEQFF
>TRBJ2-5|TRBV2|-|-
TGTGCCAGCAACCCGTGGAAGGGTCAAGAGACCCAGTACTTC
CASNPWKGQETQYF
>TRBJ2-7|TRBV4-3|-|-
TGCGCCAGCAGCCAAGGCCTAGATGACTCCTACGAGCAGTACTTC
CASSQGLDDSYEQYF
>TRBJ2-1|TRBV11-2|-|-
TGTGCCAGCAGCTCGACCATGAATGAGCAGTTCTTC
CASSSTMNEQFF
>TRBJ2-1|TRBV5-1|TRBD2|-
TGCGCCAGCAAACTAGCGGGGGTTAATGAGCAGTTCTTC
CASKLAGVNEQFF
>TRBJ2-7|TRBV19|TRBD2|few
TGTGCCAGTAGTATGACTAGCGGGGCGGCGGAGCAGTACTTC
CASSMTSGAAEQYF
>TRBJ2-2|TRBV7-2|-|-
TGTGCCAGCAGCTTAGCTCGAGACACCGGGGAGCTGTTTTTT
CASSLARDTGELFF
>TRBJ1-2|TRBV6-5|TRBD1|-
TGTGCCAGCAGCCTCGACAGGGACTATGGCTACACCTTC
CASSLDRDYGYTF
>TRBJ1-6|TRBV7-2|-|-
TGTGCCAGCAGCTTAGCGGCGTCCTATAATTCACCCCTCCACTTT
CASSLAASYNSPLHF
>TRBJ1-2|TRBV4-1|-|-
TGCGCCAGCAGCCCAGTAAGGGCAGGGGATTATGGCTACACCTTC
CASSPVRAGDYGYTF
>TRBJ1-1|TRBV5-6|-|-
TGTGCCAGCAGGCACAGGTTGGGGAACACTGAAGCTTTCTTT
CASRHRLGNTEAFF
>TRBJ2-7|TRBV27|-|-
TGTGCCAGCAGTATCCGACAAAGCTCCTACGAGCAGTACTTC
CASSIRQSSYEQYF
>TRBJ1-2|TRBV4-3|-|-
TGCGCCAGCAGCCAAGATGGGTCAGGCGAATATGGCTACACCTTC
CASSQDGSGEYGYTF
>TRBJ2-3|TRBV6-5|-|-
TGTGCCAGCAGTAAGAGGGACACTTTCACAGATACGCAGTATTTT
CASSKRDTFTDTQYF
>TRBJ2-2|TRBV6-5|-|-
TGTGCCAGCAGTTTCCAAGGGCCCGACACCGGGGAGCTGTTTTTT
CASSFQGPDTGELFF
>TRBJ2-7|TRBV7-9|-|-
TGTGCCAGCAGTCCCCGGGACGGGGAGTACGAGCAGTACTTC
CASSPRDGEYEQYF
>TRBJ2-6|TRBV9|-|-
TGTGCCAGCAGCGTCGATACAGGGTGGGGGGCCAACGTCCTGACTTTC
CASSVDTGWGANVLTF
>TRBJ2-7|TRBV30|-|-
TGTGCCTGGAGTCCGGGACGGGGGAGTGGGGAGCAGTACTTC
CAWSPGRGSGEQYF
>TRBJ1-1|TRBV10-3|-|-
TGTGCCATCAGCCCCGGACAGAACACTGAAGCTTTCTTT
CAISPGQNTEAFF
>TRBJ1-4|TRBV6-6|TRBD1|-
TGTGCCAGCAGCGGGACAGGGAGGTTCAGTGATGAAAAACTGTTTTTT
CASSGTGRFSDEKLFF
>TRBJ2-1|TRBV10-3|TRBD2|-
TGTGCCATCAGTGAAACGACTAGCGTTAACAATGAGCAGTTCTTC
CAISETTSVNNEQFF
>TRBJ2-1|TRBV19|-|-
TGTGCCAGTAGTAATGCGCTAGGGCAGTTCTTC
CASSNALGQFF
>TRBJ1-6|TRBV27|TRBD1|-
TGTGCCAGCAGGAAGGGACAGCTTGATAATTCACCCCTCCACTTT
CASRKGQLDNSPLHF
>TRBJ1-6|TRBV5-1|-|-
TGCGCCAGCAGCTTGAATAGGGACACTAATTCACCCCTCCACTTT
CASSLNRDTNSPLHF
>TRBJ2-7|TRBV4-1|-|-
TGCGCCAGCAGCCAAGATAGGCGGGCCTCTTCATACGAGCAGTACTTC
CASSQDRRASSYEQYF
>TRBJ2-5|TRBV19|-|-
TGTGCCAGTAGTTGGGAGCGAGGGGAGACCCAGTACTTC
CASSWERGETQYF
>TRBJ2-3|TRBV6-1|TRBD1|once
TGTGCCAGCAGTTTACAGGGGAGTAACACAGATACGCAGTATTTT
CASSLQGSNTDTQYF
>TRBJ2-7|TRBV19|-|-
TGTGCCAGTAGCGGGGATCTCTGGGAGCAGTACTTC
CASSGDLWEQYF